Listed below are T cell receptor beta chains from one sample, sequenced in a study of shared clonotypes between healthy human individuals. The protocol was immunoSEQ multiplex PCR, while the TCRdb copy is restricted to in-frame clones and leaves out a portion. Of 2,500,000 or so clones in the sample, 93% were seen once. Sequenced: naive CD4+ T cells from PBMCs. These receptors were obtained from a young man in good health. Some clones in this sample may be carry-over from other donors' samples. Each CDR3 is given with its conserved first and last residue. The D gene is left open where the match is weak. The size of a clone is reported for some rows only, either as once, few or many, or as a class for expanded clones.

clone_size | j_call | v_call | d_call | cdr3_nt | cdr3_aa
- | TRBJ2-7 | TRBV27 | - | TGTGCCAGCAGTCCCCAGGGGTACGAGCAGTACTTC | CASSPQGYEQYF
few | TRBJ1-1 | TRBV5-1 | - | TGCGCCAGCAGCTTGGGGCAGGGGCCTGAAGCTTTCTTT | CASSLGQGPEAFF
- | TRBJ2-7 | TRBV5-1 | - | TGCGCCAGCAGCTTGGGACTCGAGCAGTACTTC | CASSLGLEQYF
- | TRBJ2-1 | TRBV28 | TRBD1 | TGTGCCAGCAGTCCTCGACAGGGGGTAATCAATGAGCAGTTCTTC | CASSPRQGVINEQFF
few | TRBJ1-1 | TRBV2 | - | TGTGCCAGCAGTGAAGGGCCGCTACTGAACACTGAAGCTTTCTTT | CASSEGPLLNTEAFF
- | TRBJ2-7 | TRBV7-9 | - | TGTGCCAGCAGCTTAGTAGGAGATTTCTCCGAGCAGTACTTC | CASSLVGDFSEQYF
- | TRBJ1-5 | TRBV28 | - | TGTGCCAGCAGTTGGACTCTGTCCCAGCCCCAGCATTTT | CASSWTLSQPQHF
- | TRBJ2-3 | TRBV16 | - | TGTGCCAGCAGCCATGGAAGGGGAATCCCAGATACGCAGTATTTT | CASSHGRGIPDTQYF
- | TRBJ2-7 | TRBV7-9 | - | TGTGCCAGCAGCCGTGGCGAGAAACCCTACGAGCAGTACTTC | CASSRGEKPYEQYF
- | TRBJ2-7 | TRBV9 | TRBD1 | TGTGCCAGCAGCGTAGAGGGACAGGGTTTCCACGAGCAGTACTTC | CASSVEGQGFHEQYF
- | TRBJ2-7 | TRBV28 | TRBD2 | TGTGCCAGCAGTTACCCCTTAGCGGGAGGACGCGAGCAGTACTTC | CASSYPLAGGREQYF
- | TRBJ2-2 | TRBV11-3 | - | TGTGCCAGCAGCTACACCGGGGAGCTGTTTTTT | CASSYTGELFF
- | TRBJ2-3 | TRBV2 | TRBD2 | TGTGCCAGCACTCTTAGCGGGAGGTCAGATACGCAGTATTTT | CASTLSGRSDTQYF
once | TRBJ2-7 | TRBV5-1 | TRBD1 | TGCGCCAGCAGTGGGAAGGGGGCTGTAGGCTACGAGCAGTACTTC | CASSGKGAVGYEQYF
- | TRBJ1-4 | TRBV6-6 | TRBD1 | TGTGCCAGCAGGGAACCGACAGGGGCTCATGAAAAACTGTTTTTT | CASREPTGAHEKLFF
- | TRBJ1-2 | TRBV28 | - | TGTGCCAGCAGTCCCGTCGGGGGCCACTATGGCTACACCTTC | CASSPVGGHYGYTF
- | TRBJ2-1 | TRBV7-9 | TRBD1 | TGTGCCAGCAGCCCCACAGGGGGCGCGTACAATGAGCAGTTCTTC | CASSPTGGAYNEQFF
- | TRBJ1-4 | TRBV28 | - | TGTGCCAGCAGAAACTTAAGAGAACTGTTTTTT | CASRNLRELFF
few | TRBJ1-2 | TRBV27 | - | TGTGCCAGCAGTTTGGCCGGTTACGGCTACACCTTC | CASSLAGYGYTF
- | TRBJ1-2 | TRBV28 | - | TGTGCCAGCAGTTTAGTCCATGGCTACACCTTC | CASSLVHGYTF